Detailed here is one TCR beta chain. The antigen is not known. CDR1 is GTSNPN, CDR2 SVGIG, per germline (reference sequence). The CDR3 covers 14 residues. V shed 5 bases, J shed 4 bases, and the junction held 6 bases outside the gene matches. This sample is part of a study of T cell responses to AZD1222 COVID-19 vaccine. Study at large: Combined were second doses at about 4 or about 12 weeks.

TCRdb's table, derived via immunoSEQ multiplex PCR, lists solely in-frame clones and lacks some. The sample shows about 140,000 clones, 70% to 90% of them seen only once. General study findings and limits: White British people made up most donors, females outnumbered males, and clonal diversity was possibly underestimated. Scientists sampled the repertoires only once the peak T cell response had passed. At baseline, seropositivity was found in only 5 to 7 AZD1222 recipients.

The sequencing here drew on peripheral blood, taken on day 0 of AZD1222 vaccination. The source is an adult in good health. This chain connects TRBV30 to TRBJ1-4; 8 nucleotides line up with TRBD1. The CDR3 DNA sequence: TGTGCCTGGCTGGACAGGGCCGGTAATGAAAAACTGTTTTTT. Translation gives CAWLDRAGNEKLFF.